A single sample gave rise to the 7 T cell receptor beta chains below, sequenced in a study of blood T cells in healthy people across ages. Sample-barcoded 5' priming and a J-beta primer mix drove a second PCR of roughly 6 to 12 cycles. Each CDR3 protein gets one entry after TCRdb re-called the 5' RACE reads with MiXCR. The sample lists 650,000 to 1,000,000 distinct CDR3 sequences, roughly 40% occurring once. The specimen sequenced was blood. The receptors derive from a young man in good health.

This clonotype occurred a few times. This chain joins TRBV6-1 and TRBJ2-3; tentative D call: TRBD1 (6 bases). From germline, CDR1 is MNHNS and CDR2 SASEGT. Deletions cut 7 bases from V and 6 bases from J, with 14 bases between. This CDR3 is 13 amino acids long. The CDR3 nucleotides read TGTGCCAGCACTTTGGACAGAACCGATACGCAGTATTTT. Its translation: CASTLDRTDTQYF.

The chain recombines TRBV4-2 with TRBJ2-7; TRBD1 or TRBD2 may be the D gene (6 bases each). The CDR3 has 13 residues. Germline CDR1 is LGHNA and CDR2 is YNFKEQ. The V and J ends lost 7 bases and 4 bases respectively, with 14 bases between them. CDR3 DNA sequence: TGTGCCAGCAAGGGGGGCCGCGAGTACGAGCAGTACTTC. Protein sequence: CASKGGREYEQYF.

This clonotype was observed many times. CDR3 in DNA: TGCAGTGCCCAAGATCGGGTAGGACAAATGGGCGATGAGCAGTTCTTC. Its protein product is CSAQDRVGQMGDEQFF. The chain uses TRBV20-1 and TRBJ2-1; tentative D call: TRBD1 (5 bases). Trimming took 6 bases from V and 8 from J, leaving 26 bases between them. CDR1 is DFQATT, CDR2 SNEGSKA, per germline (reference sequence). The CDR3 is 16 residues long.

The J gene is TRBJ2-2, the V gene TRBV6-2 or TRBV6-3, with D uncertain. Germline V gives CDR1 MNHEY, CDR2 SVGEGT. The CDR3 consists of 15 residues. The germline V and J ends were trimmed by 0 bases and 1 base, with 6 bases remaining between them. In nucleotides, the CDR3 is TGTGCCAGCAGTTACTCGATCAGGAACACCGGGGAGCTGTTTTTT. This translates into CASSYSIRNTGELFF.

This clonotype was recorded a few times. This rearrangement joins TRBV12-3 or TRBV12-4 to TRBJ2-1; TRBD2 is a possible D gene (5 bases). Trimming pared 11 bases from V and 9 bases from J, leaving 23 bases between. This CDR3 contains 14 residues. The CDR3 DNA follows: TGTGCCGGAGGAAAGACACGTCCCGGGCGTGAGCAGTTCTTC. Its translation is CAGGKTRPGREQFF.

This clonotype was picked up many times. V is TRBV20-1 and J is TRBJ2-5; D unresolved. Trimming stripped 3 bases from V and 5 bases from J, with 13 bases between. CDR3 length: 13 amino acids. Germline-derived CDR1 and CDR2 are DFQATT and SNEGSKA (reference sequence). In nucleotides, the CDR3 is TGCAGTGCTAGTCGGGCCCCCCAGGAGACCCAGTACTTC. This sequence encodes CSASRAPQETQYF.

A remark on this clonotype: A much larger clone sits a single nucleotide away, making a read error possible. The chain employs TRBV2 and TRBJ2-3, with 9 positions matching TRBD2. Trimming removed 6 bases from V and 1 base from J; junction bases left unmatched: 2. This CDR3 spans 14 amino acids. In germline, CDR1 is SNHLY, CDR2 FYNNEI. CDR3 DNA: TGTGCCAGCAGGGAGCGGGGGGGCACAGATACGCAGTATTTT. Protein sequence: CASRERGGTDTQYF. The variable domain in full, completed from reference TRBV2 and TRBJ2-3, reads EPEVTQTPSHQVTQMGQEVILRCVPISNHLYFYWYRQILGQKVEFLVSFYNNEISEKSEIFDDQFSVERPDGSNFTLKIRSTKLEDSAMYFCASRERGGTDTQYFGPGTRLTVL.